Presented here are 27 T cell receptor beta chains from one specimen sequenced in a study of PD-1 blockade in classical Hodgkin lymphoma. This table comes from immunoSEQ multiplex PCR, and its TCRdb copy is limited to in-frame clones, with some not included. There are some 100,000 clones in the sample; just under 95% occur only once, and 2.8% lies in the top ten. Every patient experienced relapse after autologous stem cell transplantation, and brentuximab vedotin exposure varied. Sample: peripheral blood mononuclear cells (PBMCs), taken at baseline. The receptors here all came from a human donor with classical Hodgkin lymphoma.

This sequence joins TRBV6-6 and TRBJ2-3, with D possibly matching TRBD2 (6 bases). Germline CDR1 is MNHNY and CDR2 is SVGAGI (reference sequence). The CDR3 runs to 15 residues. CDR3 amino acids: CAHKKLAPSTDTQYF. The CDR3 nucleotides are TGTGCACATAAGAAGCTAGCGCCTAGCACAGATACGCAGTATTTT.

This chain uses TRBV9 with TRBJ2-5, with unresolved D. With 0 bases removed from V and 1 base from J, the gap between germline ends came to 7 bases. Germline V gene lookup returns CDR1 SGDLS and CDR2 YYNGEE. This CDR3 contains 14 residues. As DNA, the CDR3 is TGTGCCAGCAGCGTAGTGGCCGGCCAAGAGACCCAGTACTTC. This gives the protein CASSVVAGQETQYF.

About this clone itself: At the DNA level, this CDR3 is encoded by other sequences in the same sample as well. The J gene is TRBJ2-7, the V gene TRBV27, with D uncertain. CDR3 length: 11 amino acids. With 4 bases removed from V and 1 base from J, the gap between germline ends came to 2 bases. Germline V gives CDR1 MNHEY, CDR2 SMNVEV (reference sequence). CDR3 DNA sequence: TGTGCCAGCAGTTCATCCTACGAGCAGTACTTC. Translating gives CASSSSYEQYF.

CDR3 residues: CASSLESVRKETQYF. The CDR3 nucleotides read TGCGCCAGCAGCTTGGAGTCGGTCAGGAAAGAGACCCAGTACTTC. The V and J genes are TRBV5-1 and TRBJ2-5; D gene uncertain. The CDR3 is made up of 15 amino acids. V lost 0 bases, J lost 3 bases, and 12 bases lay in between. CDR1 is SGHRS, CDR2 YFSETQ, per germline.

Only one count was recorded for this clone. The chain combines TRBV5-1 with TRBJ2-1; 7 bases match TRBD2. The CDR3 spans 13 residues. V lost 4 bases to trimming and J lost 14 bases; unmatched junction nucleotides: 12. Per germline, CDR1 SGHRS and CDR2 YFSETQ. DNA of the CDR3: TGCGCCAGCAGCGAAAGACTAGCAGTTCCTGAGTTCTTC. It translates to CASSERLAVPEFF.

The chain recombines TRBV19 with TRBJ2-7; perhaps TRBD2 as D (5 bases). From germline, CDR1 is LNHDA and CDR2 SQIVND (reference sequence). V lost 1 base and J lost 3, with 13 bases in between. The CDR3 runs to 15 residues. CDR3 nucleotide sequence: TGTGCCAGTAGTATAGCCGGGGTTGGGGACTACGAGCAGTACTTC. Translating it yields CASSIAGVGDYEQYF.

The chain couples TRBV27 to TRBJ2-7; D gene uncertain. V shed 8 bases and J shed 2 bases, with 16 bases lying between them. CDR1 is MNHEY and CDR2 is SMNVEV in the germline V gene (reference sequence). This CDR3 is 14 amino acids long. As DNA, the CDR3 is TGTGCCAGCCACCGTAGGGCTTACCCCTACGAGCAGTACTTC. It yields the protein CASHRRAYPYEQYF.

This chain links TRBV27 with TRBJ2-1; D is unclear. Germline-derived CDR1 and CDR2 are MNHEY and SMNVEV (reference sequence). The V gene lost 3 bases and the J gene lost 6 bases, with 3 bases spanning the gap. The CDR3 loop spans 11 amino acids. The CDR3: CASSFGNEQFF. For the CDR3, the DNA is TGTGCCAGCAGTTTCGGCAATGAGCAGTTCTTC.

This sequence joins TRBV5-1 and TRBJ2-2, with D possibly TRBD1 on 5 matching bases. Germline V gives CDR1 SGHRS, CDR2 YFSETQ. Trimming took 4 bases from V and 3 from J, leaving 13 bases between them. CDR3 length: 15 residues. The DNA for the CDR3 is TGCGCCAGCAGCGCAGGGAATTTGGACACCGGGGAGCTGTTTTTT. Its translation: CASSAGNLDTGELFF.

This clone was seen only once. The rearrangement uses TRBV11-2 and TRBJ2-7, with TRBD1 identical over 8 bases. After removal of 2 bases from V and 6 bases from J, the junction contained 6 bases not matched to a gene. The CDR3 totals 14 residues. CDR1 SGHAT and CDR2 FQNNGV come from the germline V gene. CDR3 in DNA: TGTGCCAGCAGCTTACGAGACAGGGGCTTCGAGCAGTACTTC. Its translation: CASSLRDRGFEQYF.

This clone was recorded only once. The chain combines TRBV2 with TRBJ1-1; D remains ambiguous. This CDR3 contains 13 residues. V shed 5 bases and J shed 0 bases, with 7 bases lying between them. Germline CDR1 and CDR2: SNHLY and FYNNEI. The CDR3 reads CASSFDVNTEAFF. In DNA form, the CDR3 reads TGTGCCAGCAGTTTCGACGTGAACACTGAAGCTTTCTTT.

This sequence joins TRBV9 and TRBJ2-7; D perhaps matches TRBD1 (6 bases). The CDR3 is 12 amino acids. V shed 0 bases and J shed 6 bases, with 7 bases lying between them. Germline CDR1 and CDR2: SGDLS and YYNGEE. CDR3 residues: CASSVGGGEQYF. DNA of the CDR3: TGTGCCAGCAGCGTAGGAGGGGGCGAGCAGTACTTC.

CDR3 protein: CASSPSLTAIGNTIYF. The CDR3 nucleotides read TGTGCCAGCTCACCCTCCTTGACAGCTATTGGAAACACCATATATTTT. The V call is TRBV18, the J call TRBJ1-3; D possibly corresponds to TRBD1 (5 bases). V dropped 3 bases and J dropped 3 bases, with 15 bases sitting between them. The CDR3 has 16 amino acids. From germline, CDR1 is KGHSH and CDR2 LQKENI.

This chain links TRBV5-1 with TRBJ2-5, with D perhaps TRBD1 or TRBD2 (5 bases each). This CDR3 contains 16 residues. Germline CDR1 reads SGHRS; CDR2 reads YFSETQ. V gave up 7 bases and J gave up 2 bases, with 21 bases separating them. The CDR3 spells CASARLGDQGQETQYF. Written as DNA, the CDR3 is TGCGCCAGCGCCCGTCTAGGGGACCAGGGTCAAGAGACCCAGTACTTC.

This chain connects TRBV21-1 to TRBJ2-3; the DNA was not compared with TRBD2, the D call given in the table. TRBV21-1 is a pseudogene. This CDR3 has 22 residues. In nucleotides, the CDR3 is TGTGCCAGCAGTCCCCGGGGCCAACGGCGCGGGAGTGTAGCGGAGAGCACAGATACGCAGTATTTT. Amino acids: CASSPRGQRRGSVAESTDTQYF.

The chain couples TRBV30 to TRBJ2-5, with D possibly matching TRBD2 (6 bases). V gave up 2 bases and J gave up 6 bases, with 10 bases separating them. Germline V CDR1 and CDR2: GTSNPN, SVGIG (reference sequence). This CDR3 has 12 residues. Here the CDR3 reads CAWSHGSKTQYF. In DNA form, the CDR3 reads TGTGCCTGGAGTCACGGGAGTAAGACCCAGTACTTC. The whole variable domain, filled in from reference TRBV30 and TRBJ2-5, reads SQTIHQWPATLVQPVGSPLSLECTVEGTSNPNLYWYRQAAGRGLQLLFYSVGIGQISSEVPQNLSASRPQDRQFILSSKKLLLSDSGFYLCAWSHGSKTQYFGPGTRLLVL.

This clone was recorded once. V usage is TRBV7-9 and J usage is TRBJ2-5; D is unresolved. Germline CDR1 and CDR2: SEHNR and FQNEAQ (reference sequence). Between the trimmed V and J ends, which lost 3 bases and 5 bases, there was a span of 10 bases. The CDR3 loop spans 13 amino acids. For the CDR3, the DNA is TGTGCCAGCAGCTTCTCGTTCTTGGAGACCCAGTACTTC. Its protein is CASSFSFLETQYF.

This clone came up a few times. This chain joins TRBV7-9 and TRBJ2-2; possibly TRBD2 for D (6 bases). This CDR3 comprises 14 residues. V lost 1 base, J lost 8 bases, and 11 bases lay in between. CDR1 and CDR2 from the germline V gene are SEHNR and FQNEAQ (reference sequence). In DNA form, the CDR3 reads TGTGCCAGCAGCTTAGGCCCCGGAGGGGGGGAGCTGTTTTTT. Its translation is CASSLGPGGGELFF.

The rearrangement joins TRBV29-1 to TRBJ2-1; D gene ambiguous. Trimming shortened V by 4 bases and J by 5 bases, and 15 bases separated the two germline ends. Per the germline V gene, CDR1 is SQVTM and CDR2 is ANQGSEA. The CDR3 totals 14 residues. CDR3 DNA sequence: TGCAGCGTTGGCTCCATCTCCACCCACAATGAGCAGTTCTTC. Translating it yields CSVGSISTHNEQFF.

The rearrangement uses TRBV5-1 and TRBJ2-1, with D uncertain. V was cut by 5 bases and J by 13 bases, with 16 bases left in between. There are 12 residues in the CDR3. The V gene's germline CDR1 is SGHRS and CDR2 YFSETQ. As DNA, the CDR3 is TGCGCCAGCAGTCGGGCGAAGGCCGAACAGTTCTTC. Protein product: CASSRAKAEQFF.

The rearrangement links TRBV9 to TRBJ1-5; TRBD1 matches at 8 bases. The V and J ends lost 4 bases and 3 bases, in that order; junction bases with no gene match: 15. CDR1 SGDLS and CDR2 YYNGEE come from the germline V gene. This CDR3 is 18 amino acids long. Here the CDR3 reads CASSPSDRVSRINQPQHF. CDR3 bases: TGTGCCAGCAGCCCTTCGGACAGGGTAAGCCGGATCAATCAGCCCCAGCATTTT.

The chain has TRBV5-1 and TRBJ2-7; 11 bases align to TRBD2. CDR3 length equals 13 residues. J lost 5 bases, V lost 6 bases, and 4 bases had no gene match. Germline V CDR1 and CDR2: SGHRS, YFSETQ. CDR3 sequence reads: CASTEGLADEQYF. CDR3 sequence (DNA): TGCGCCAGCACCGAGGGACTAGCGGACGAGCAGTACTTC.

The chain joins TRBV5-1 to TRBJ2-3; 14 positions agree with TRBD2. CDR1 and CDR2 (germline): SGHRS, YFSETQ. V shed 0 bases and J 3 bases; nucleotides not matched to a gene: 0. This CDR3 spans 16 amino acids. The CDR3 DNA is TGCGCCAGCAGCTTGGGGACTAGCGGGAGGACAGATACGCAGTATTTT. It encodes CASSLGTSGRTDTQYF.

This rearrangement joins TRBV4-1 to TRBJ2-7; 8 bases map to TRBD1. The length of the CDR3 is 15 residues. V lost 4 bases to trimming and J lost 1 base; unmatched junction nucleotides: 6. Germline assignment: CDR1 MGHRA and CDR2 YSYEKL. CDR3 amino acids: CASSRRGQESYEQYF. CDR3 nucleotides: TGCGCCAGCAGCCGCCGGGGACAGGAGTCCTACGAGCAGTACTTC.

This sequence joins TRBV9 and TRBJ1-1; 8 bases align to TRBD1. The CDR3 is made up of 14 amino acids. V lost 3 bases and J lost 0; bases outside the gene matches: 1. Germline-derived CDR1 and CDR2 are SGDLS and YYNGEE. The CDR3 DNA reads as TGTGCCAGCAGCGGACAGGGGTTGAACACTGAAGCTTTCTTT. Protein: CASSGQGLNTEAFF.

The chain recombines TRBV27 with TRBJ1-5; 7 nucleotides agree with TRBD1. Germline-derived CDR1 and CDR2 are MNHEY and SMNVEV (reference sequence). J was trimmed by 4 bases and V by 0 bases; bases with no gene match: 3. There are 15 residues in the CDR3. In DNA form, the CDR3 reads TGTGCCAGCAGTTTATCGGGACAGACTAATCAGCCCCAGCATTTT. It translates to CASSLSGQTNQPQHF.

The chain uses TRBV6-5 and TRBJ2-7; 7 bases agree with TRBD2. From germline, CDR1 is MNHEY and CDR2 SVGAGI. The V and J ends lost 2 bases and 5 bases, in that order; junction bases with no gene match: 6. This CDR3 has 14 amino acids. The CDR3 region has the DNA TGTGCCAGCAGTTACCCGGGGGGACGGAACGAGCAGTACTTC. Its translation: CASSYPGGRNEQYF.